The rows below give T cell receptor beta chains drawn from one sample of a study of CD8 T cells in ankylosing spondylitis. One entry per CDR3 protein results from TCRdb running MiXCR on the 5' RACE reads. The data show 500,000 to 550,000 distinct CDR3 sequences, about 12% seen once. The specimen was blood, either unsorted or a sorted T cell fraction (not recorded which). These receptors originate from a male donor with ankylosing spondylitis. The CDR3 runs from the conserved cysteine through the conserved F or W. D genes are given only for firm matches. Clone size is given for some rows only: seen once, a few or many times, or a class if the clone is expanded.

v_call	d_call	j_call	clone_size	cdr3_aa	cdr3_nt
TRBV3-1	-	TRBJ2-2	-	CASSPQQNGELFF	TGTGCCAGCAGCCCTCAGCAAAACGGGGAGCTGTTTTTT
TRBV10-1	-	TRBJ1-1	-	CASSESGNTEAFF	TGCGCCAGCAGTGAGTCTGGGAACACTGAAGCTTTCTTT
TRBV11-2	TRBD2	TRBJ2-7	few	CASSPFLAGSSYEQYF	TGTGCCAGCAGCCCCTTTCTAGCGGGTTCTTCCTACGAGCAGTACTTC
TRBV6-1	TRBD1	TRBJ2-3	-	CASTQGASSTDTQYF	TGTGCCAGCACCCAGGGGGCTAGTTCTACAGATACGCAGTATTTT
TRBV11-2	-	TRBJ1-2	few	CASSLLTDAYGYTF	TGTGCCAGCAGCTTATTAACGGACGCGTATGGCTACACCTTC
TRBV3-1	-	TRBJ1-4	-	CASSPSTWTLSTNEKLFF	TGTGCCAGCAGCCCTTCTACCTGGACATTATCAACTAATGAAAAACTGTTTTTT
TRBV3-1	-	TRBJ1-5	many	CASSQGRGGNQPQHF	TGTGCCAGCAGCCAAGGCAGGGGAGGCAATCAGCCCCAGCATTTT
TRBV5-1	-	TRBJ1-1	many	CASSPGRDTEAFF	TGCGCCAGCAGCCCGGGACGGGACACTGAAGCTTTCTTT
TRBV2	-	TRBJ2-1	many	CASRRDYNEQFF	TGTGCCAGCAGAAGAGACTACAATGAGCAGTTCTTC
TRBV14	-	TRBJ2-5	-	CASSLGRDETQYF	TGTGCCAGCAGCCTCGGACGGGACGAGACCCAGTACTTC